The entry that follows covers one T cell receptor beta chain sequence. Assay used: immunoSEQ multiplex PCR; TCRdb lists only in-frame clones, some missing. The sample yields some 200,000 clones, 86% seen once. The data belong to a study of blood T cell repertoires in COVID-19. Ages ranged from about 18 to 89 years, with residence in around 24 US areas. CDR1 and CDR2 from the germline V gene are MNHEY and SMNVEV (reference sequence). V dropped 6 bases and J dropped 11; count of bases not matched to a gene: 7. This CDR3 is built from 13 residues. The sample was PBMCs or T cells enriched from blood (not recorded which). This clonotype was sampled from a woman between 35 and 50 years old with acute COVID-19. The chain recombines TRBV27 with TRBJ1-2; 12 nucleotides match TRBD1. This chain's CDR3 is CASRGQGAGGYTF. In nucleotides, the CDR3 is TGTGCCAGCAGGGGACAGGGGGCGGGGGGTTACACCTTC.